The 28 T cell receptor beta chains below were found in one sample sequenced in a study of shared clonotypes between healthy human individuals. TCRdb's table, derived via immunoSEQ multiplex PCR, lists solely in-frame clones and lacks some. The sample yields around 580,000 clones, 98% seen once. Naive CD8 populations comprised CD45RO-negative cells positively selected for CCR7, excluding terminally differentiated effector memory CD45RA+ cells. The specimen was naive CD8+ T cells sorted from blood. Receptor source: a man younger than 45 in good health.

The chain uses TRBV9 and TRBJ2-5; 11 nucleotides line up with TRBD2. This CDR3 has 18 amino acids. In germline, CDR1 is SGDLS, CDR2 YYNGEE. V trimming: 3 bases; J trimming: 5 bases; junction bases outside the gene matches: 15. CDR3 amino acids: CASSDETKLAGVRETQYF. The CDR3 DNA sequence: TGTGCCAGCAGCGACGAAACTAAACTAGCGGGAGTTAGGGAGACCCAGTACTTC.

The J gene is TRBJ2-1, the V gene TRBV7-9, with no clear D. V was shortened by 4 bases and J by 7 bases, with 14 bases between the two germline ends. CDR1 and CDR2 (germline): SEHNR, FQNEAQ (reference sequence). The CDR3 runs 14 residues. As DNA, the CDR3 is TGTGCCAGCAGCTCTGACGAGCGTGTAAATGAGCAGTTCTTC. Protein: CASSSDERVNEQFF.

The rearrangement joins TRBV27 to TRBJ2-3, with D perhaps matching TRBD1 (5 bases). Germline V gene data show CDR1 as MNHEY and CDR2 as SMNVEV (reference sequence). V lost 3 bases and J lost 5, with 15 bases in between. This CDR3 has 15 amino acids. As DNA, the CDR3 is TGTGCCAGCAGTTTTATGGGGCCTAGAGGAGATACGCAGTATTTT. Translated, it gives CASSFMGPRGDTQYF.

This sequence joins TRBV9 and TRBJ2-5; the D gene is possibly TRBD2 (7 bases). The CDR3 runs 16 residues. Between the trimmed V and J ends, which lost 3 bases and 8 bases, there was a span of 23 bases. Germline lookup yields CDR1 SGDLS and CDR2 YYNGEE. CDR3 bases: TGTGCCAGCAGCGACGTTTCTGGGGGGGCCGGTGTTACCCAGTACTTC. Translated: CASSDVSGGAGVTQYF.

This sequence joins TRBV11-2 and TRBJ2-1, with TRBD2 identical over 7 bases. This CDR3 has 16 amino acids. The V and J ends lost 2 bases and 10 bases, in that order; junction bases with no gene match: 14. CDR1 and CDR2 from the germline V gene are SGHAT and FQNNGV. This chain's CDR3 is CASSLLGLGLLQEQFF. DNA for the CDR3: TGTGCCAGCAGCTTATTAGGACTAGGGCTCCTGCAGGAGCAGTTCTTC.

This sequence joins TRBV7-2 and TRBJ2-7; 9 positions match TRBD1. Germline values: CDR1 SGHTA, CDR2 FQGNSA. CDR3 length equals 14 residues. V shed 5 bases and J 5 bases; nucleotides not matched to a gene: 7. CDR3 residues: CASSPDRGIHEQYF. Here the CDR3 DNA reads TGTGCCAGCAGCCCTGACAGGGGGATCCACGAGCAGTACTTC.

This clone was observed a few times. The chain couples TRBV7-2 to TRBJ1-2, with no clear D. Germline CDR1 reads SGHTA; CDR2 reads FQGNSA. The V and J ends lost 5 bases and 4 bases respectively, with 14 bases between them. This CDR3 is 14 amino acids long. The DNA of the CDR3 is TGTGCCAGCAGCGTCCGCGGATCCTTCTATGGCTACACCTTC. This gives the protein CASSVRGSFYGYTF. The whole variable domain, filled in from reference TRBV7-2 and TRBJ1-2, reads GAGVSQSPSNKVTEKGKDVELRCDPISGHTALYWYRQSLGQGLEFLIYFQGNSAPDKSGLPSDRFSAERTGGSVSTLTIQRTQQEDSAVYLCASSVRGSFYGYTFGSGTRLTVV.

This chain links TRBV27 with TRBJ2-3; TRBD2 matches 12 bases. The CDR3 runs 20 residues. Germline trimming cut 7 bases from V and 2 bases from J; bases unmatched to any gene: 19. Germline CDR1 MNHEY, CDR2 SMNVEV (reference sequence). The CDR3 bases are TGTGCCAGCACCAAACCCCGGACTAGCGGGATCCCTAAGCCCACAGATACGCAGTATTTT. Translation gives CASTKPRTSGIPKPTDTQYF.

The rearrangement links TRBV4-3 to TRBJ2-3; D not resolved. V was shortened by 4 bases and J by 5 bases, with 10 bases between the two germline ends. The CDR3 has 13 residues. Germline V gene data show CDR1 as LGHNA and CDR2 as YSLEER. The CDR3 is CASSPGPLDTQYF. The CDR3 nucleotides read TGCGCCAGCAGCCCTGGACCTTTAGATACGCAGTATTTT.

The V gene is TRBV11-2, the J gene TRBJ2-5, with D maybe TRBD1 (5 bases). Trimming shortened V by 3 bases and J by 0 bases, and 8 bases separated the two germline ends. Germline V lookup: CDR1 SGHAT, CDR2 FQNNGV. The CDR3 contains 14 residues. The CDR3 DNA reads TGTGCCAGCAGCTTGGGGCCGTACCAAGAGACCCAGTACTTC. This gives the protein CASSLGPYQETQYF.

This sequence joins TRBV6-1 and TRBJ2-7, with a tentative D call TRBD2 (6 bases). The CDR3 loop spans 13 amino acids. Deletions cut 10 bases from V and 2 bases from J, with 15 bases between. Germline CDR1 reads MNHNS; CDR2 reads SASEGT. The CDR3 sequence is CATLGGVAYEQYF. In nucleotides, the CDR3 is TGTGCCACCCTCGGGGGTGTGGCCTACGAGCAGTACTTC.

This clone has only one observation. The chain carries TRBV27 and TRBJ1-1, with TRBD1 matching over 7 bases. This CDR3 is built from 14 residues. Trimming took 3 bases from V and 4 from J; bases not matched to a gene: 5. Per the germline V gene, CDR1 is MNHEY and CDR2 is SMNVEV (reference sequence). For the CDR3, the DNA is TGTGCCAGCAGTTTGTATACAGGGGTCACTGAAGCTTTCTTT. Its protein product is CASSLYTGVTEAFF.

This CDR3 is CATSRERTGLTEAFF. CDR3 DNA sequence: TGTGCCACCAGCAGAGAGAGGACAGGGCTCACTGAAGCTTTCTTT. This sequence joins TRBV15 and TRBJ1-1, with 8 bases identical to TRBD1. The CDR3 covers 15 residues. CDR1 LNHNV and CDR2 YYDKDF come from the germline V gene (reference sequence). V lost 0 bases, J lost 4 bases, and 4 bases stayed unmatched.

The chain links TRBV27 to TRBJ2-1, with TRBD2 matching over 7 bases. From germline, CDR1 is MNHEY and CDR2 SMNVEV (reference sequence). V shed 5 bases, J shed 7 bases, and the junction held 14 bases outside the gene matches. The CDR3 contains 16 residues. For the CDR3, the DNA is TGTGCCAGCAGTGGGAGACTAGCTTCGGGTCGGAATGAGCAGTTCTTC. Its translation: CASSGRLASGRNEQFF.

The gene calls are TRBV7-9 and TRBJ2-7; possibly TRBD2 for D (5 bases). This CDR3 comprises 15 residues. Germline V gene lookup returns CDR1 SEHNR and CDR2 FQNEAQ (reference sequence). The V end was cut by 3 bases, the J end by 3 bases, with 15 bases between. This CDR3 is CASSFGISRDYEQYF. The CDR3 DNA sequence: TGTGCCAGCAGCTTCGGTATATCGAGGGACTACGAGCAGTACTTC. The full variable domain, with the rest looked up from reference TRBV7-9 and TRBJ2-7, is DTGVSQNPRHKITKRGQNVTFRCDPISEHNRLYWYRQTLGQGPEFLTYFQNEAQLEKSRLLSDRFSAERPKGSFSTLEIQRTEQGDSAMYLCASSFGISRDYEQYFGPGTRLTVT.

As to this clone: The same CDR3 is also encoded by other DNA sequences in this sample. This chain uses TRBV7-9 with TRBJ2-7; no clear D gene. The CDR3 runs to 11 residues. The V end was cut by 5 bases, the J end by 3 bases, with 5 bases between. Germline-derived CDR1 and CDR2 are SEHNR and FQNEAQ (reference sequence). The CDR3 protein is CASSLNYEQYF. CDR3 DNA: TGTGCCAGCAGCCTGAACTACGAGCAGTACTTC.

This chain joins TRBV29-1 and TRBJ2-1; 7 bases map to TRBD1. With V trimmed by 7 bases and J by 6 bases, 12 bases remained unmatched. CDR3 size: 14 residues. CDR1 and CDR2 from the germline V gene are SQVTM and ANQGSEA. CDR3 amino acids: CSAVTGERGNEQFF. CDR3 coding DNA: TGCAGCGCCGTAACAGGGGAACGGGGCAATGAGCAGTTCTTC.

This clone was seen just once. CDR3 region: CASSFQPGRHNEQFF. The CDR3 region has the DNA TGTGCCAGCAGCTTCCAGCCAGGAAGGCACAATGAGCAGTTCTTC. J is TRBJ2-1 and V is TRBV11-2; D is unresolved. The V gene's germline CDR1 is SGHAT and CDR2 FQNNGV. The CDR3 loop spans 15 amino acids. The V and J ends lost 3 bases and 5 bases respectively, with 14 bases between them.

The chain is built from TRBV7-8 and TRBJ2-1, with TRBD1 identical over 8 bases. This CDR3 is built from 15 residues. Germline loops: CDR1 SGHVS, CDR2 FQNEAQ. J lost 7 bases, V lost 7 bases, and 12 bases had no gene match. The CDR3 region has the DNA TGTGCCAGCACCCAAACTACAGGGGGAGGAAATGAGCAGTTCTTC. Protein sequence: CASTQTTGGGNEQFF.

The chain links TRBV13 to TRBJ1-2; maybe TRBD1 (5 bases). The germline CDR1 and CDR2 sequences are PRHDT and FYEKMQ (reference sequence). V dropped 0 bases and J dropped 6 bases, with 14 bases sitting between them. The CDR3 runs 15 residues. CDR3 residues: CASSLGLGVMHGYTF. The CDR3 DNA is TGTGCCAGCAGCTTAGGCCTAGGGGTAATGCATGGCTACACCTTC.

This clone has only one observation. J is TRBJ2-7 and V is TRBV27; D is undetermined. CDR3 size: 13 residues. Trimming took 0 bases from V and 3 from J, leaving 6 bases between them. The germline gives CDR1 MNHEY, CDR2 SMNVEV (reference sequence). CDR3 sequence: CASSLSVHYEQYF. The CDR3 DNA reads as TGTGCCAGCAGTTTATCGGTCCACTACGAGCAGTACTTC.

This clone showed up just once. This sequence joins TRBV9 and TRBJ2-3; TRBD2 matches at 7 bases. This CDR3 comprises 16 residues. The V segment lost 3 bases and the J segment 2 bases; nucleotides outside the gene matches: 9. The germline V gene has CDR1 SGDLS and CDR2 YYNGEE. In DNA form, the CDR3 reads TGTGCCAGCAGCGCGAGGGAGGGCAGGACCACAGATACGCAGTATTTT. Translating gives CASSAREGRTTDTQYF.

About this clone: This sample also contains other DNA sequences that code for the same CDR3. The chain couples TRBV27 to TRBJ2-7; tentative D call: TRBD1 (6 bases). The ends were cut back, 4 bases at V and 0 bases at J, with 10 bases in the middle. The CDR3 covers 14 residues. Germline V gene data show CDR1 as MNHEY and CDR2 as SMNVEV (reference sequence). Here the CDR3 reads CASSSQGSSYEQYF. The CDR3 DNA sequence: TGTGCCAGCAGTTCACAGGGTAGCTCCTACGAGCAGTACTTC.

The chain links TRBV27 to TRBJ2-7; 7 bases are a match to TRBD2. The trim removed 4 bases at V and 7 bases at J, leaving 4 bases unmatched. The CDR3 covers 12 residues. Germline lookup yields CDR1 MNHEY and CDR2 SMNVEV (reference sequence). CDR3 residues: CASSWGAGEQYF. In DNA, the CDR3 is TGTGCCAGCAGTTGGGGAGCGGGGGAGCAGTACTTC.

This clone was seen once. The chain is built from TRBV27 and TRBJ2-1, with a possible D match to TRBD2 (5 bases). Germline V gene data show CDR1 as MNHEY and CDR2 as SMNVEV (reference sequence). V lost 3 bases, J lost 10 bases, and 10 bases lay in between. The CDR3 loop spans 12 amino acids. The CDR3 region has the DNA TGTGCCAGCAGTTTCCCTGGACTCGAGCAGTTCTTC. Its protein product is CASSFPGLEQFF.

The chain has TRBV2 and TRBJ1-1, with D unresolved. This CDR3 comprises 11 residues. Germline V gene lookup returns CDR1 SNHLY and CDR2 FYNNEI. Trimming took 8 bases from V and 1 from J, leaving 5 bases between them. Written as DNA, the CDR3 is TGTGCCAGCGATTCGAACACTGAAGCTTTCTTT. Translating gives CASDSNTEAFF.

The genes are TRBV5-4 and TRBJ2-3; D gene ambiguous. In germline, CDR1 is SGHNT, CDR2 YYREEE (reference sequence). The CDR3 is 12 residues long. The V gene lost 3 bases and the J gene lost 4 bases, with 6 bases spanning the gap. The CDR3 protein is CASSSGSDTQYF. The CDR3 nucleotides are TGTGCCAGCAGCTCGGGCTCAGATACGCAGTATTTT.

The J gene is TRBJ2-3, the V gene TRBV30; TRBD2 matches 8 bases. The CDR3 has 19 amino acids. Trimming cost V 7 bases and J 2 bases; bases outside gene matches: 23. The germline CDR1 and CDR2 sequences are GTSNPN and SVGIG (reference sequence). The chain's CDR3 is CALRQGPKAAGGVTDTQYF. In nucleotides, the CDR3 is TGTGCCTTACGCCAGGGCCCTAAGGCGGCGGGAGGTGTCACAGATACGCAGTATTTT.